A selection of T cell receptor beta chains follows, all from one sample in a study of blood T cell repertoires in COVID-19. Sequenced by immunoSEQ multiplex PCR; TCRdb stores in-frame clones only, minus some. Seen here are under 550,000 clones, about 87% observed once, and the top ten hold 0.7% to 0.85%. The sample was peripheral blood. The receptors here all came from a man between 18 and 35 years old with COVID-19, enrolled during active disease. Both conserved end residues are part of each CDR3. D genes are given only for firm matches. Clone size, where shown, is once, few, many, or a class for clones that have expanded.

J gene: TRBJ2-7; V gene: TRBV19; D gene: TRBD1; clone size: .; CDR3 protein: CASSEVGTGSYEQYF; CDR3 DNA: TGTGCCAGTAGTGAGGTTGGGACAGGCTCCTACGAGCAGTACTTC
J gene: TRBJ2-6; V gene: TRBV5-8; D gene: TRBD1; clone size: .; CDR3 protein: CASNDGTAFSGANVLTF; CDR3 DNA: TGTGCTTCCAATGACGGGACAGCTTTTTCAGGGGCCAACGTCCTGACTTTC
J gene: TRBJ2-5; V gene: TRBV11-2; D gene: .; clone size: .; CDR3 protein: CASSSGGGTLGQETQYF; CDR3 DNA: TGTGCCAGCAGTTCGGGGGGCGGCACCTTAGGTCAGGAGACCCAGTACTTC
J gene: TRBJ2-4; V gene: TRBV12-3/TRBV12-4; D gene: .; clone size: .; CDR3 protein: CASSSEVFTIQYF; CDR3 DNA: TGTGCCAGCAGTTCAGAGGTCTTTACCATTCAGTACTTC
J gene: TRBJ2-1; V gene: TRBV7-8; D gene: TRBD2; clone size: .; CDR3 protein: CASSSIGTSGRAGEQFF; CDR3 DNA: TGTGCCAGCAGCTCCATAGGGACTAGCGGGAGGGCCGGTGAGCAGTTCTTC
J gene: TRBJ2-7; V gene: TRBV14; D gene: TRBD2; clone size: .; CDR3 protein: CASSQGGGSYEQYF; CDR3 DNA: TGTGCCAGCAGCCAAGGGGGGGGCTCCTACGAGCAGTACTTC
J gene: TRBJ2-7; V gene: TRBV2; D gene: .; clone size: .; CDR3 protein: CASSEGHPSSSYEQYF; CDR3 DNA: TGTGCCAGCAGTGAGGGGCATCCGTCAAGCTCCTACGAGCAGTACTTC
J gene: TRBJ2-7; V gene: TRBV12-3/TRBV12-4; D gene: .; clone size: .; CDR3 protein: CASSFGTAYEQYF; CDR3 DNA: TGTGCCAGCAGTTTCGGCACAGCCTACGAGCAGTACTTC
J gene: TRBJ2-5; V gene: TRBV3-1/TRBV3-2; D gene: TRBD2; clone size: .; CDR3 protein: CASSPRGSGGETQYF; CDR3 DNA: TGTGCCAGCAGCCCCCGGGGTAGCGGGGGAGAGACCCAGTACTTC
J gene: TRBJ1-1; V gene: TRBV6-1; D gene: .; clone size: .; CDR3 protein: CASSESGGPTEAFF; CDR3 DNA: TGTGCCAGCAGTGAGTCCGGGGGGCCTACTGAAGCTTTCTTT
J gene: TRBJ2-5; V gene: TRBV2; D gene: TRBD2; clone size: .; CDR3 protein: CASSVGSLAGGETQYF; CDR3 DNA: TGTGCCAGCAGTGTAGGGTCACTAGCGGGAGGAGAGACCCAGTACTTC
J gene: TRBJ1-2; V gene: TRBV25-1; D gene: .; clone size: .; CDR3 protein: CASYGSYGYTF; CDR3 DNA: TGTGCCAGCTACGGGTCGTATGGCTACACCTTC
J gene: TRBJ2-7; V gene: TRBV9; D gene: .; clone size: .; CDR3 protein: CASSGSGTSTYEQYF; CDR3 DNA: TGTGCCAGCAGCGGATCCGGGACAAGTACCTACGAGCAGTACTTC
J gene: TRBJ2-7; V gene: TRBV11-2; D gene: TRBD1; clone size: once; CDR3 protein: CASSLLSLKGQGVHEQYF; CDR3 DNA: TGTGCCAGCAGCCTATTATCCCTAAAGGGACAGGGGGTCCACGAGCAGTACTTC
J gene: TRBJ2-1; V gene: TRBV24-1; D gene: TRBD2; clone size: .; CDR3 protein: CATSDPGGRNEQFF; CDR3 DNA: TGTGCCACCAGTGATCCGGGAGGAAGAAATGAGCAGTTCTTC
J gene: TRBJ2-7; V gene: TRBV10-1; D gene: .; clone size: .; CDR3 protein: CASSDSAVSYEQYF; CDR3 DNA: TGCGCCAGCAGTGATTCTGCGGTTTCCTACGAGCAGTACTTC
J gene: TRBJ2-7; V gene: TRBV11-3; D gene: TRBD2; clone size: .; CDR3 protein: CASSLTSGTYEQYF; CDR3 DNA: TGTGCCAGCAGCTTGACTAGCGGCACCTACGAGCAGTACTTC
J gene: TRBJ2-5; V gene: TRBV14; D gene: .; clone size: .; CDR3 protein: CASSPSSGETQYF; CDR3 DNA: TGTGCCAGCAGCCCAAGTTCAGGGGAGACCCAGTACTTC
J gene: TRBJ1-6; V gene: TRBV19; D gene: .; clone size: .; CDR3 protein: CASSNLGDSLFSLHF; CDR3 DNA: TGTGCCAGTAGTAACCTGGGGGACTCCTTATTTTCCCTCCACTTT
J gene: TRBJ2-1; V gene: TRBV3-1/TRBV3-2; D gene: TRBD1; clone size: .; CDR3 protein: CASSPRQGSYNEQFF; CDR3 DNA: TGTGCCAGCAGCCCCCGACAGGGTAGCTACAATGAGCAGTTCTTC
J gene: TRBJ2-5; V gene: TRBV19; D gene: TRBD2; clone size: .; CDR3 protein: CASSTGLEETQYF; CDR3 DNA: TGTGCCAGTAGTACCGGACTAGAAGAGACCCAGTACTTC
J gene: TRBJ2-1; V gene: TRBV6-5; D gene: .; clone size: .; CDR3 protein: CASRPDLSSYNEQFF; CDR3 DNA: TGTGCCAGCAGACCGGACTTGAGCTCCTACAATGAGCAGTTCTTC
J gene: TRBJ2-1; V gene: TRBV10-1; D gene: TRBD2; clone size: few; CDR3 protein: CASSSGGAGDNEQFF; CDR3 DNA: TGCGCCAGCTCATCGGGGGGAGCGGGAGACAATGAGCAGTTCTTC
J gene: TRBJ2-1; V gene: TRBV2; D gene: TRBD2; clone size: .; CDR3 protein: CAGRGLATNNEQFF; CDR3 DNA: TGTGCCGGGAGAGGACTAGCGACCAACAATGAGCAGTTCTTC
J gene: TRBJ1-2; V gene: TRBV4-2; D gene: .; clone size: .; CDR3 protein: CASSQFEGGANYGYTF; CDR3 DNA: TGTGCCAGCAGCCAATTCGAAGGGGGAGCTAACTATGGCTACACCTTC